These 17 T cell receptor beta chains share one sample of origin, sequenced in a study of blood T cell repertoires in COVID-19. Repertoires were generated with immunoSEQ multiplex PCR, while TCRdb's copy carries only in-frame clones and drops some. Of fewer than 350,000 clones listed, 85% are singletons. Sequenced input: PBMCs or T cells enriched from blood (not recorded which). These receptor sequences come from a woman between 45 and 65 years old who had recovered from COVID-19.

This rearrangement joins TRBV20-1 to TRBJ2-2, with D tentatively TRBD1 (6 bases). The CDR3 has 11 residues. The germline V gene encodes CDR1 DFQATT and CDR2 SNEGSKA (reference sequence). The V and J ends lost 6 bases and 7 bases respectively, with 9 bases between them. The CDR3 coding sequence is TGCAGTGCCAGGGACATCGGGGAGCTGTTTTTT. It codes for CSARDIGELFF.

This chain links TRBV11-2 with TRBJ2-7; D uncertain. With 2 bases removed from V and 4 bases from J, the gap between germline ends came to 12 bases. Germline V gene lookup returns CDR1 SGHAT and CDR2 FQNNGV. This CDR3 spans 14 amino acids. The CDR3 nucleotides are TGTGCCAGCAGCTTAACCAACACTAAATACGAGCAGTACTTC. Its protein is CASSLTNTKYEQYF.

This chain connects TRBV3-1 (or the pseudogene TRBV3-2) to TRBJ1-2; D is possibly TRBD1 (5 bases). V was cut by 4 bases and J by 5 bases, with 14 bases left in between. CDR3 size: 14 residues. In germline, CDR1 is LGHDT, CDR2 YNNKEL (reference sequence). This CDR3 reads CASSLGRRGYGYTF. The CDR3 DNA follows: TGTGCCAGCAGCCTGGGACGGCGGGGGTATGGCTACACCTTC.

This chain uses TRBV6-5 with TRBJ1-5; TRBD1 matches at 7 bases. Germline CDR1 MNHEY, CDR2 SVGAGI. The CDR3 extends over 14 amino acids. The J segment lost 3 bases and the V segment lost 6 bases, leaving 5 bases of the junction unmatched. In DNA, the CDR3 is TGTGCCAGCAGCCGACAGGGCGTCAATCAGCCCCAGCATTTT. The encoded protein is CASSRQGVNQPQHF.

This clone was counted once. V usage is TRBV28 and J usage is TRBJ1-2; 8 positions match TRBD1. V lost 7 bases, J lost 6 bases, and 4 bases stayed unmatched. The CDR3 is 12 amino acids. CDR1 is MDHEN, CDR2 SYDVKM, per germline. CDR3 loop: CASIGQGNGYTF. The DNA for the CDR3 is TGTGCCAGCATCGGACAGGGAAATGGCTACACCTTC.

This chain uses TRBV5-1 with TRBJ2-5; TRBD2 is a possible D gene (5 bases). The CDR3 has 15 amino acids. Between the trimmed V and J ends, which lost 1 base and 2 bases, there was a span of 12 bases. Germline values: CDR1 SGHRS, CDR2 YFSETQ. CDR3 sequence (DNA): TGCGCCAGCAGCTTGAGAGGGAGCAGGCAAGAGACCCAGTACTTC. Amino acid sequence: CASSLRGSRQETQYF.

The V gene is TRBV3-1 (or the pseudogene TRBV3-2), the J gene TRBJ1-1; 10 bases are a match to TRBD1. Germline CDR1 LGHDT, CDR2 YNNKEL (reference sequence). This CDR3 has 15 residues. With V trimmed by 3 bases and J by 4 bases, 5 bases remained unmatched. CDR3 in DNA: TGTGCCAGCAGCCACCAGGGACAGGGGATCACTGAAGCTTTCTTT. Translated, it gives CASSHQGQGITEAFF.

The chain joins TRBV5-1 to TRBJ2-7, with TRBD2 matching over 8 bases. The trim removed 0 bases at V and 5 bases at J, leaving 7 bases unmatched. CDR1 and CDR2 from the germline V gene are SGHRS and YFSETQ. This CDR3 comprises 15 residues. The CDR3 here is CASSLGTAGAHEQYF. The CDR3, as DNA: TGCGCCAGCAGCTTGGGAACAGCGGGAGCACACGAGCAGTACTTC.

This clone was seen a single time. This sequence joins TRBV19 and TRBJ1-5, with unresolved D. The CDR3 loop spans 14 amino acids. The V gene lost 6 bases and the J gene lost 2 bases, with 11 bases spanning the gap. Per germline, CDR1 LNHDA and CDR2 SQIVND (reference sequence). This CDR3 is CASRVRGGNQPQHF. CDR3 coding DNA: TGTGCCAGTAGGGTCCGCGGTGGCAATCAGCCCCAGCATTTT.

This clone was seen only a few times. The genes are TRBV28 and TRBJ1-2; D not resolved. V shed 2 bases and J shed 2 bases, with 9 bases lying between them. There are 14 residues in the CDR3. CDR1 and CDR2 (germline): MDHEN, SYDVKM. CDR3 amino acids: CASSLGGPNYGYTF. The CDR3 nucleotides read TGTGCCAGCAGTTTAGGCGGCCCGAACTATGGCTACACCTTC.

CDR3 in amino acids: CASSQRQVDSHYGYTF. CDR3 in DNA: TGTGCCAGCAGCCAACGACAGGTAGATTCTCACTATGGCTACACCTTC. The rearrangement uses TRBV16 and TRBJ1-2, with D perhaps matching TRBD1 (6 bases). The germline V and J ends were trimmed by 2 bases and 3 bases, with 16 bases remaining between them. Germline V gene data show CDR1 as KGHSY and CDR2 as FQNENV. The CDR3 has 16 residues.

The CDR3 nucleotides are TGTGCCAGCAGCCGCAGCCAGTGGCGGGGGGTTGGAAATGAGCAGTTCTTC. It is translated as CASSRSQWRGVGNEQFF. V gene TRBV11-3 combines with J gene TRBJ2-1, with 8 nucleotides matching TRBD2. The junction had 16 bases not matched to a gene; V was cut back by 5 bases and J by 7 bases. The CDR3 is made up of 17 amino acids. Germline V lookup: CDR1 SGHNT, CDR2 YENEEA. Full variable domain (rest looked up from reference TRBV11-3 and TRBJ2-1): EAGVVQSPRYKIIEKKQPVAFWCNPISGHNTLYWYLQNLGQGPELLIRYENEEAVDDSQLPKDRFSAERLKGVDSTLKIQPAELGDSAVYLCASSRSQWRGVGNEQFFGPGTRLTVL.

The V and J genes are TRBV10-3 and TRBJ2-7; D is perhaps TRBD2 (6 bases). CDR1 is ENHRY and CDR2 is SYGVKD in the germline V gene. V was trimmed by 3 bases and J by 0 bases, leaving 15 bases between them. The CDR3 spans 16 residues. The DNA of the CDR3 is TGTGCCATCAGTGAAAGGGAGGCAGGGCACTCCTACGAGCAGTACTTC. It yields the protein CAISEREAGHSYEQYF.

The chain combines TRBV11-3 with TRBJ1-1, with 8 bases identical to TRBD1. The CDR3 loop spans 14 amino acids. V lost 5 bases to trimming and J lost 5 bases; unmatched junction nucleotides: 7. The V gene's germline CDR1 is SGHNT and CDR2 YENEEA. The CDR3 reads CASSQTGVKTEAFF. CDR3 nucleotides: TGTGCCAGCAGCCAGACAGGGGTAAAGACTGAAGCTTTCTTT.

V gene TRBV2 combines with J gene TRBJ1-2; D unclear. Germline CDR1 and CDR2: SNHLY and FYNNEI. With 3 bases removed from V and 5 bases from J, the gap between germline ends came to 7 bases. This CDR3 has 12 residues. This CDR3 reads CASSEYRYGYTF. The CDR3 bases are TGTGCCAGCAGTGAGTACCGGTATGGCTACACCTTC.

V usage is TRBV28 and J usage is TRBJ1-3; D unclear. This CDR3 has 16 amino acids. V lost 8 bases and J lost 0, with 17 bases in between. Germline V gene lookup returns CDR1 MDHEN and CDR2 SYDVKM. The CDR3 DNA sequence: TGTGCCAGCGATCAACGAGGCCCTGCCTCTGGAAACACCATATATTTT. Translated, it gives CASDQRGPASGNTIYF.

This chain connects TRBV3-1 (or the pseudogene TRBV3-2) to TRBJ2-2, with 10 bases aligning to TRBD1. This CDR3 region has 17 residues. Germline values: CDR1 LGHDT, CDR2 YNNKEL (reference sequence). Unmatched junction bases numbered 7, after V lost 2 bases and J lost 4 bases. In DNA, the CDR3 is TGTGCCAGCAGCCAAAGTTGGGGACAGGGGTCCACCGGGGAGCTGTTTTTT. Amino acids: CASSQSWGQGSTGELFF.